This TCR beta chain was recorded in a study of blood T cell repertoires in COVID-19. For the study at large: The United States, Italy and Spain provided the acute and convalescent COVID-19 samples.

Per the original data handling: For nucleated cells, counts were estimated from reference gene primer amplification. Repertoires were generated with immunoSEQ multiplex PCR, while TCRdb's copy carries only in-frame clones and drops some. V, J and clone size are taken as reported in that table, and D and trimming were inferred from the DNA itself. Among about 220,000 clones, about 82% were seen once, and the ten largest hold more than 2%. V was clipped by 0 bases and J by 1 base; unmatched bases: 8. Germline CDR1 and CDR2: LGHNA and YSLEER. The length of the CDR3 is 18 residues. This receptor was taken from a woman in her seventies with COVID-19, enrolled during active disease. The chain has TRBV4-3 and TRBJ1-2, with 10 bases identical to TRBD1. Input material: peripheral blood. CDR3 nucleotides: TGCGCCAGCAGCCAAGATTTGTCCTGGACAGGGGGTAACTATGGCTACACCTTC. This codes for CASSQDLSWTGGNYGYTF.